This is a list of T cell receptor beta chains from one sample in a study of CXCR3-negative and CXCR3-positive naive CD8 T cells. After re-calling the 5' RACE reads, TCRdb lists one entry per CDR3 protein, DNA absent. This table holds nearly 110,000 distinct CDR3 sequences. Sequenced input: naive CXCR3+ CD8+ T cells from blood. Source of these receptors: a human donor in good health. Some clones in this sample may be carry-over from other donors' samples. The CDR3 runs from the conserved cysteine through the conserved F or W.

J | V | CDR3
TRBJ2-3 | TRBV5-1 | CASSLTGRADTQYF
TRBJ1-1 | TRBV10-3 | CAISEGGRNTEAFF
TRBJ2-7 | TRBV5-5 | CASSSRDTGTIYEQYF
TRBJ2-1 | TRBV7-2 | CASSLAAGGYNEQFF
TRBJ2-1 | TRBV4-2 | CASSQVISSYNEQFF
TRBJ2-1 | TRBV6-5 | CASTPLTGIDNEQFF
TRBJ1-2 | TRBV7-9 | CASSLSTAGGYYGYTF
TRBJ1-1 | TRBV7-9 | CASSPLYRDTEAFF
TRBJ2-2 | TRBV27 | CGSSPTGFGTGELFF
TRBJ2-1 | TRBV5-1 | CASSPTGFEQFF
TRBJ2-5 | TRBV6-5 | CASSYVGSRETQYF
TRBJ2-1 | TRBV29-1 | CSVEGESVEQFF
TRBJ2-1 | TRBV28 | CATSEEAPQFF